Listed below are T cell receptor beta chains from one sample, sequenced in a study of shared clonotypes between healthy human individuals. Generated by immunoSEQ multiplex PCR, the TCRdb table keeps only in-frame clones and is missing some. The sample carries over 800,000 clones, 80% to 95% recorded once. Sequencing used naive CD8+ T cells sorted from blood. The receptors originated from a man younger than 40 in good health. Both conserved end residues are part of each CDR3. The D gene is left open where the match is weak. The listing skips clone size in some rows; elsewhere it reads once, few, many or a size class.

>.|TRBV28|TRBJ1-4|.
CASSFRADATNEKLFF
TGTGCCAGCAGTTTTCGAGCCGATGCAACTAATGAAAAACTGTTTTTT
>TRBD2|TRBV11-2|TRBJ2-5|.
CASSPRGWTSGRGETQYF
TGTGCCAGCAGCCCACGAGGGTGGACTAGCGGGAGGGGAGAGACCCAGTACTTC
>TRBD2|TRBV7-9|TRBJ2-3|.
CASSFLPPGLAQGDTQYF
TGTGCCAGCAGCTTCCTTCCACCGGGACTAGCTCAGGGTGATACGCAGTATTTT
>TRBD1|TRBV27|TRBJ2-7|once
CASKQGNEQYF
TGTGCCAGTAAACAGGGGAACGAGCAGTACTTC
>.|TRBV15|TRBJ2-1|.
CATSPEGKHDEQFF
TGTGCCACCAGCCCCGAGGGGAAACACGATGAGCAGTTCTTC
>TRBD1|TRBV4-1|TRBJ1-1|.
CASSQAGQDFNTEAFF
TGCGCCAGCAGCCAAGCGGGACAGGATTTCAACACTGAAGCTTTCTTT
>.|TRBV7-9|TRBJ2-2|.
CASSPREVHTGELFF
TGTGCCAGCAGCCCCAGGGAAGTGCACACCGGGGAGCTGTTTTTT
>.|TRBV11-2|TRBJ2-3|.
CASSLVSGAQADTQYF
TGTGCCAGCAGCTTAGTATCGGGAGCGCAAGCAGATACGCAGTATTTT
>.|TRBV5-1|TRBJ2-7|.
CASSLALGLLTAYEQYF
TGCGCCAGCAGCTTGGCCTTGGGTTTATTGACAGCCTACGAGCAGTACTTC
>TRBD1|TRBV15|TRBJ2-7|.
CATSNPDRAKPDEQYF
TGTGCCACCAGCAATCCGGACAGGGCCAAACCGGACGAGCAGTACTTC
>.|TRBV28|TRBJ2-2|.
CASSRLRAGELFF
TGTGCCAGCAGTCGCCTTCGCGCCGGGGAGCTGTTTTTT
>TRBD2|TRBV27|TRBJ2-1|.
CASILAGGPSYNEQFF
TGTGCCAGCATTTTAGCGGGAGGGCCCTCCTACAATGAGCAGTTCTTC
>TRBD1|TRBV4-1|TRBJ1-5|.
CASSLGAGQGADQPQHF
TGCGCCAGCAGCCTGGGAGCGGGACAGGGGGCGGATCAGCCCCAGCATTTT
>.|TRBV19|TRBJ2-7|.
CASSTSVSSGEQYF
TGTGCCAGTAGTACTTCAGTGTCTAGTGGCGAGCAGTACTTC
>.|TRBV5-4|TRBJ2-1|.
CASSLVVSGDNEQFF
TGTGCCAGCAGCTTGGTTGTATCGGGAGACAATGAGCAGTTCTTC
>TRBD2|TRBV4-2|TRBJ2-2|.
CASSQALSGRANTGELFF
TGTGCCAGCAGCCAAGCTTTAAGCGGGAGGGCCAATACCGGGGAGCTGTTTTTT
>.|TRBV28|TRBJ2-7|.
CASARYEQYF
TGTGCCAGCGCAAGGTACGAGCAGTACTTC
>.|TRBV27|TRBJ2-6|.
CASKLLGANVLTF
TGTGCCAGCAAGTTGCTTGGGGCCAACGTCCTGACTTTC
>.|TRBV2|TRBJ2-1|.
CASLGLARFDWLQFF
TGTGCCAGCCTGGGGCTAGCACGGTTTGATTGGCTGCAGTTCTTC
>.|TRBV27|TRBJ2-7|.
CASSSSFSYEQYF
TGTGCCAGCAGTTCCAGCTTCTCCTACGAGCAGTACTTC
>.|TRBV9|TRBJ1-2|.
CASSPRGYGYTF
TGTGCCAGCAGCCCCCGTGGTTATGGCTACACCTTC
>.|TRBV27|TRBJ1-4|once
CASSGEGDEKLFF
TGTGCCAGCAGTGGGGAAGGGGATGAAAAACTGTTTTTT
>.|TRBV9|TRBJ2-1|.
CASSVGREQFF
TGTGCCAGCAGCGTGGGGAGGGAGCAGTTCTTC
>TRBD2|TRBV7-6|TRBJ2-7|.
CASSSLAESSYEQYF
TGTGCCAGCAGCTCTCTAGCGGAGAGCTCCTACGAGCAGTACTTC
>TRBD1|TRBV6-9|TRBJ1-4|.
CASSYLPTGAREKLFF
TGTGCCAGCAGTTATCTTCCGACAGGGGCAAGAGAAAAACTGTTTTTT
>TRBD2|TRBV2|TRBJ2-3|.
CASKTSPGTDTQYF
TGTGCCAGCAAGACTAGCCCCGGCACAGATACGCAGTATTTT
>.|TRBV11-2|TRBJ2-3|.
CASSLTERVGTDTQYF
TGTGCCAGCAGCTTAACTGAGCGGGTTGGCACAGATACGCAGTATTTT
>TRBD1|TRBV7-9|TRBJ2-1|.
CASSPTGGTHNEQFF
TGTGCCAGCAGCCCGACAGGGGGAACACACAATGAGCAGTTCTTC
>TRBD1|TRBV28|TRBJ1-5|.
CASRSVRGEGAREPQHF
TGTGCCAGCAGATCTGTCAGGGGGGAAGGCGCCAGGGAGCCCCAGCATTTT
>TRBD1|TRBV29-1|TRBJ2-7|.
CSVAPPGRGYEQYF
TGCAGCGTTGCCCCTCCCGGCAGGGGGTACGAGCAGTACTTC
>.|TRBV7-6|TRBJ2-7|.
CASSLVSGAYEQYF
TGTGCCAGCAGCTTAGTGAGCGGAGCCTACGAGCAGTACTTC
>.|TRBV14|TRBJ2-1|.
CASSQALATQDNEQFF
TGTGCCAGCAGCCAAGCTCTAGCGACGCAAGACAATGAGCAGTTCTTC
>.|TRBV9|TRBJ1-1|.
CASSSGQWMNTEAFF
TGTGCCAGCAGCTCTGGACAGTGGATGAACACTGAAGCTTTCTTT
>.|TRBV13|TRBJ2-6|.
CASSLFPGDGANVLTF
TGTGCCAGCAGCTTATTTCCAGGGGACGGGGCCAACGTCCTGACTTTC
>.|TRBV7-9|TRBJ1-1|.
CASSSFRFPEAFF
TGTGCCAGCAGCTCTTTCAGGTTCCCTGAAGCTTTCTTT
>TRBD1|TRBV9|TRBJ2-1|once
CASSVTGVNEQFF
TGTGCCAGCAGCGTGACAGGGGTAAATGAGCAGTTCTTC
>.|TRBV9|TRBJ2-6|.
CASRGSSGANVLTF
TGTGCCAGCAGGGGGTCCTCTGGGGCCAACGTCCTGACTTTC
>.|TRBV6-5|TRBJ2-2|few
CASSYTTGYTGELFF
TGTGCCAGCAGTTACACCACAGGCTACACCGGGGAGCTGTTTTTT
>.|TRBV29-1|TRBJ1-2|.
CSVEGNRDGYTF
TGCAGCGTTGAGGGAAACAGGGACGGCTACACCTTC
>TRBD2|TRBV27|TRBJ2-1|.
CASSWGRLAGGPGEQFF
TGTGCCAGCAGTTGGGGCAGACTAGCGGGAGGGCCGGGTGAGCAGTTCTTC
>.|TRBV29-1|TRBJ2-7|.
CSVGGQSYEQYF
TGCAGCGTTGGTGGACAGTCCTACGAGCAGTACTTC
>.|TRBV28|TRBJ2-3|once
CASSSESRGSTDTQYF
TGTGCCAGCAGTTCCGAAAGCCGGGGCAGCACAGATACGCAGTATTTT
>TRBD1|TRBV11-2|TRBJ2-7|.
CASSLEGQGSEQYF
TGTGCCAGCAGCTTAGAGGGACAGGGAAGCGAGCAGTACTTC
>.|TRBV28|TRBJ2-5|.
CASSLAGVRGEETQYF
TGTGCCAGCAGTTTAGCCGGGGTACGGGGAGAAGAGACCCAGTACTTC
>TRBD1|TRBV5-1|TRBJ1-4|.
CASSPGTGSGTNEKLFF
TGCGCCAGCAGTCCCGGGACAGGGTCAGGAACTAATGAAAAACTGTTTTTT
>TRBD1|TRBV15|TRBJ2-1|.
CATSRGRDRARNEQFF
TGTGCCACCAGCAGAGGACGGGACAGGGCTAGAAATGAGCAGTTCTTC
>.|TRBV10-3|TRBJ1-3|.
CAISVFSISDSRNTIYF
TGTGCCATCAGTGTATTCTCCATCTCGGACAGTAGAAACACCATATATTTT
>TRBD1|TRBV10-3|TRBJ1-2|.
CAIGKGGSYGYTF
TGTGCCATCGGAAAAGGGGGCTCCTATGGCTACACCTTC
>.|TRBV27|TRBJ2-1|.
CASSLGLAANEQFF
TGTGCCAGCAGTTTGGGGCTAGCTGCCAATGAGCAGTTCTTC
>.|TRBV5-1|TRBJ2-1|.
CASSLGLVSEQFF
TGCGCCAGCAGCTTGGGGCTAGTTAGTGAGCAGTTCTTC
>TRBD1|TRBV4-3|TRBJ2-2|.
CASSLWDSKRGELFF
TGCGCCAGCAGCCTCTGGGACAGTAAAAGGGGGGAGCTGTTTTTT
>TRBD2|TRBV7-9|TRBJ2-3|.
CASSGYLAGGPLDTQYF
TGTGCCAGCAGCGGATACCTAGCGGGAGGGCCGTTAGATACGCAGTATTTT
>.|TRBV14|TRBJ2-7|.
CASSPMDRYLAHEQYF
TGTGCCAGCAGCCCGATGGACAGATACCTGGCCCACGAGCAGTACTTC
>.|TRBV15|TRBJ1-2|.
CATSRPWEEGYTF
TGTGCCACCAGCAGGCCTTGGGAGGAGGGCTACACCTTC